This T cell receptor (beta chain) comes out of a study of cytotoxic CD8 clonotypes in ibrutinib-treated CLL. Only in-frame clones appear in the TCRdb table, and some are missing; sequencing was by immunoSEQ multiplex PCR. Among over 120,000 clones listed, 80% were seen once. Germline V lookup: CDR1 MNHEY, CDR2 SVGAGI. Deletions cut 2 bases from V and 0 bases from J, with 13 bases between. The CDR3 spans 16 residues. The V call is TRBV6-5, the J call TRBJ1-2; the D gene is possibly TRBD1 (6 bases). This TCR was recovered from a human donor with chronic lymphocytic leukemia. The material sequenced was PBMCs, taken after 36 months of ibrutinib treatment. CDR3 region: CASSYAGQLPNYGYTF. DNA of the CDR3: TGTGCCAGCAGTTACGCCGGACAGCTCCCTAACTATGGCTACACCTTC.